Sequencing of this TCR beta chain was carried out in a study of persistence of HIV-infected CD4 T cells. As to this clone: Antigen unknown.

This nonspecific control used anti-CD3/anti-CD28 bead stimulation of CD4+ T cells. Sorting selected CD4+ T cells upregulating both CD40 ligand and CD69. Undetectable plasma HIV-1 RNA below 50 copies/mL lasted at least 4 years. The libraries were made with immunoSEQ version 4 in survey mode. Libraries were prepared by immunoSEQ multiplex PCR; TCRdb keeps only in-frame clonotypes and omits some of them. The table records 35,000 to 55,000 clones, approximately 89% of them present only once. This CDR3 contains 13 residues. V lost 7 bases and J 9 bases, leaving 16 bases between the germline ends. Germline V gives CDR1 MNHEY, CDR2 SVGAGI.

The genes are TRBV6-5 and TRBJ2-1; D remains ambiguous. The sample consisted of CD4+ T cells sorted from PBMCs after roughly 17-hour stimulation, taken from a patient who received antiretroviral therapy. The sequence derives from an adult man with HIV who was CMV-seropositive. CDR3 sequence: CASKMELIGEQFF. Here the CDR3 DNA reads TGTGCCAGCAAGATGGAGCTAATCGGTGAGCAGTTCTTC.